These 11 T cell receptor beta chains came from one sample sequenced in a study of blood T cell repertoires in COVID-19. Profiled with immunoSEQ multiplex PCR; TCRdb holds only in-frame clones, not every one. This table has about 73,000 clones, 83% appearing once. Sample: peripheral blood. These receptors all stem from a woman aged 60-70 years with acute or convalescent COVID-19.

The rearrangement joins TRBV11-3 to TRBJ2-2; D perhaps matches TRBD2 (7 bases). CDR1 and CDR2 (germline): SGHNT, YENEEA. The germline V and J ends were trimmed by 3 bases and 4 bases, with 18 bases remaining between them. This CDR3 is 17 amino acids long. The DNA of the CDR3 is TGTGCCAGCAGCTTGCTCTCGGGGGGCCTGGGCACCGGGGAGCTGTTTTTT. Translating gives CASSLLSGGLGTGELFF.

The rearrangement links TRBV10-3 to TRBJ1-3; tentative D call: TRBD1 (5 bases). This CDR3 region has 15 residues. Looked up from germline, CDR1 is ENHRY and CDR2 is SYGVKD. The V end was cut by 3 bases, the J end by 0 bases, with 9 bases between. The CDR3 sequence: CAISDRVDSGNTIYF. CDR3 coding DNA: TGTGCCATCAGTGACAGGGTGGACTCTGGAAACACCATATATTTT.

The V call is TRBV5-1, the J call TRBJ1-3; the match to TRBD1 covers 7 bases. CDR1 and CDR2 (germline): SGHRS, YFSETQ. The V segment lost 4 bases and the J segment 0 bases; nucleotides outside the gene matches: 4. This CDR3 comprises 15 residues. CDR3 protein: CASSAGQYSGNTIYF. CDR3 in DNA: TGCGCCAGCAGCGCGGGACAGTACTCTGGAAACACCATATATTTT.

The chain uses TRBV19 and TRBJ1-4; possibly TRBD1 for D (6 bases). Germline CDR1 LNHDA, CDR2 SQIVND (reference sequence). The CDR3 extends over 15 amino acids. With 5 bases removed from V and 7 bases from J, the gap between germline ends came to 17 bases. CDR3 protein: CASSPLLGGAEKLFF. CDR3 coding DNA: TGTGCCAGTAGTCCTCTTTTGGGGGGGGCTGAAAAACTGTTTTTT.

This clone has just a few counts. This chain links TRBV5-1 with TRBJ2-5; D may be TRBD1 (5 bases). Germline V gene sequence: CDR1 SGHRS, CDR2 YFSETQ. This CDR3 region has 16 residues. Trimming shortened V by 2 bases and J by 2 bases, and 16 bases separated the two germline ends. Written as DNA, the CDR3 is TGCGCCAGCAGCTTAGTAGGGGCAGCAGGGCAAGAGACCCAGTACTTC. Translating gives CASSLVGAAGQETQYF.

The chain employs TRBV19 and TRBJ2-1; 11 positions match TRBD2. This CDR3 is 15 amino acids long. Trimming removed 3 bases from V and 8 bases from J; junction bases left unmatched: 6. The germline gives CDR1 LNHDA, CDR2 SQIVND (reference sequence). CDR3: CASSMTSGVGHEQFF. Written as DNA, the CDR3 is TGTGCCAGTAGTATGACTAGCGGGGTGGGACATGAGCAGTTCTTC.

This clone occurred a few times. This chain uses TRBV5-1 with TRBJ1-1; D may be TRBD1 (5 bases). Germline V gene sequence: CDR1 SGHRS, CDR2 YFSETQ. This CDR3 has 14 amino acids. V lost 4 bases to trimming and J lost 2 bases, with 12 bases between them. CDR3 nucleotide sequence: TGCGCCAGCAGCCAGGGCACTCCCAACACTGAAGCTTTCTTT. It encodes CASSQGTPNTEAFF.

A word on this clone: Different DNA sequences within this sample yield the same CDR3. The CDR3 sequence: CASSLDSYGYTF. CDR3 nucleotides: TGCGCCAGCAGCCTGGACAGCTATGGCTACACCTTC. J is TRBJ1-2 and V is TRBV5-1; possible D gene TRBD1, 6 bases. V dropped 4 bases and J dropped 4 bases, with 8 bases sitting between them. In germline, CDR1 is SGHRS, CDR2 YFSETQ. This CDR3 is 12 amino acids long. The full variable domain, in which reference TRBV5-1 and TRBJ1-2 provide the parts outside the CDR3, is KAGVTQTPRYLIKTRGQQVTLSCSPISGHRSVSWYQQTPGQGLQFLFEYFSETQRNKGNFPGRFSGRQFSNSRSEMNVSTLELGDSALYLCASSLDSYGYTFGSGTRLTVV.

V is TRBV5-4 and J is TRBJ1-2; tentatively, D is TRBD1 (5 bases). The V gene's germline CDR1 is SGHNT and CDR2 YYREEE (reference sequence). Between the trimmed V and J ends, which lost 4 bases and 0 bases, there was a span of 10 bases. This CDR3 is 14 amino acids long. The CDR3 coding sequence is TGTGCCAGCAGCCGCGGGGGGGCTAACTATGGCTACACCTTC. Its translation is CASSRGGANYGYTF.

The V and J genes are TRBV7-6 and TRBJ2-3; D remains ambiguous. From germline, CDR1 is SGHVS and CDR2 FNYEAQ. The CDR3 has 13 residues. V dropped 1 base and J dropped 8 bases, with 10 bases sitting between them. The CDR3 nucleotides are TGTGCCAGCAGCTTAGATATCGAAGCTACGCAGTATTTT. Its protein product is CASSLDIEATQYF.

The chain couples TRBV3-1 (or the pseudogene TRBV3-2) to TRBJ1-2, with TRBD1 identical over 7 bases. Per the germline V gene, CDR1 is LGHDT and CDR2 is YNNKEL (reference sequence). The CDR3 length is 14 residues. J gave up 2 bases and V 2 bases, and 2 bases lay outside the gene matches. The CDR3 nucleotides are TGTGCCAGCAGCCAACTGGACAGGAACTATGGCTACACCTTC. This encodes CASSQLDRNYGYTF.